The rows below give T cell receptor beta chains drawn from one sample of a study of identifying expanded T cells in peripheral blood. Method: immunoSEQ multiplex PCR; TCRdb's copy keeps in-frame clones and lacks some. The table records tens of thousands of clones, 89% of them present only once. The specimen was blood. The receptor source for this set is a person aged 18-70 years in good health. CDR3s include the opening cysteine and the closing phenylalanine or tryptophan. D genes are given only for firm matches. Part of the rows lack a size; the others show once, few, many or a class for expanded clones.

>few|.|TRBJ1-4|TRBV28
TGTGCCAGCAATTCGGGAAGAGAAAAACTGTTTTTT
CASNSGREKLFF
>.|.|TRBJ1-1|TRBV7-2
TGTGCCAGCAGCTTTCGTTACAAAGCTTTCTTT
CASSFRYKAFF
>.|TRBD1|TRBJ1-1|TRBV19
TGTGCCAGTAGGGGACAGACGAACACTGAAGCTTTCTTT
CASRGQTNTEAFF
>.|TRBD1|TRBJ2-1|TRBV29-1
TGCGGAGGGACAGGGGGCAACGAGCAGTTCTTC
CGGTGGNEQFF
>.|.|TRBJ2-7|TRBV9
TGTGCCAGCAGCCCCAGATCGGGTAAAGACGAGCAGTACTTC
CASSPRSGKDEQYF
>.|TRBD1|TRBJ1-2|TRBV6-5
TGTGCCAGCAGGGCTCGTTCGGGACAGGGCTATGGCTACACCTTC
CASRARSGQGYGYTF
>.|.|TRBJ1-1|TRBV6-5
TGTGCCAGCAGGCTCGGGACTGAAGCTTTCTTT
CASRLGTEAFF
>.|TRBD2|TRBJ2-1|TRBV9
TGTGCCAGCAGCGTGGCGGGGGCCTACAATGAGCAGTTCTTC
CASSVAGAYNEQFF
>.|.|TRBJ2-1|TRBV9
TGTGCCAGCAGCGGGGGGCAACGCTGGGAGCAGTTCTTC
CASSGGQRWEQFF
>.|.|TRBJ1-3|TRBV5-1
TGCGCCAGCAGCGGGACTTCAATTGGAAACACCATATATTTT
CASSGTSIGNTIYF
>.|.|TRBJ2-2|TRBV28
TGTGCCAGCAGTTTGGGTAGGGGTTTCGCCGGGGAGCTGTTTTTT
CASSLGRGFAGELFF
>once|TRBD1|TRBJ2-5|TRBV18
TGTGCCAGCTCACCAAACAGGGGTGAGGAGACCCAGTACTTC
CASSPNRGEETQYF
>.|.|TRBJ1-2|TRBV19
TGTGCCAGTAGTATACCAGGGAGCTTTGGCTACACCTTC
CASSIPGSFGYTF
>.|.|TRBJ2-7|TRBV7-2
TGTGCCAGCAGCACCTTACAAGAACACTACGAGCAGTACTTC
CASSTLQEHYEQYF
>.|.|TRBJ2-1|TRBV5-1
TGCGCCAGCAGCTTGACAGGGAGCAGCTCCTACAATGAGCAGTTCTTC
CASSLTGSSSYNEQFF
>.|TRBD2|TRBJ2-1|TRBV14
TGTGCCAGCAGCCAAGTAGATCGGCAGGGCTGGGGGGGTGAGCAGTTCTTC
CASSQVDRQGWGGEQFF
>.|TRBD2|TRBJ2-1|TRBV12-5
TGTGCTAGTGGTTTGCGGGGGGGCCAAGATGAGCAGTTCTTC
CASGLRGGQDEQFF
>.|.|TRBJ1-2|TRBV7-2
TGTGCCAGCAGCTTATTATCTGGAATCAACCCGAACTATGGCTACACCTTC
CASSLLSGINPNYGYTF